This TCR beta chain was sequenced in a study of T cells after yellow fever vaccination (dated by TCRdb to between 2019 and 2020). General notes on the study: Libraries from fractions with low cell numbers were prepared with the SMART-Seq v4 Ultra Low Input RNA kit. To follow T-cell clones before and after both primary and booster YFV17D yellow fever vaccination, bulk TCR alpha and beta repertoires underwent longitudinal sequencing. Two healthy male donors, one aged 18 to 30 and one aged 30 to 39 years, were included in the cohort. Bulk PBMC replicates and cell subsets were isolated from blood drawn at multiple timepoints before and after both primary and secondary immunization.

The meaning of the sample's treatment or condition label: live attenuated yellow fever vaccine strain. At each blood-draw timepoint, two biological replicates of bulk PBMCs were collected. A standard Ficoll-Paque protocol was used to isolate PBMCs from peripheral blood. TriZol was used to extract RNA from bulk PBMCs, from CD4 and CD8 fractions, and from dextramer-positive and dextramer-negative fractions. Synthesis of TCR cDNA relied on 5'RACE template switching, a step that introduced a universal primer site along with unique molecular identifiers. Priming of cDNA synthesis was performed from both the TCR alpha and TCR beta constant segments. Libraries were amplified in two PCR steps, with sample barcodes and sequencing adapters added in the second step. Sequencing of libraries was performed on Illumina HiSeq 2500 (2x100 bp) or NovaSeq (2x150 bp). Per the original workflow: Demultiplexing of reads and collapsing into UMI consensus sequences were performed with MIGEC, and V(D)J alignment was carried out with MiXCR. Vaccine-responding clonotypes were defined with edgeR using replicate PBMC samples, requiring FDR below 0.01 and a log2 fold change above 5 up to day 15. Bulk clonotypes were assigned CD4 or CD8 identity according to which sequenced CD4 or CD8 repertoire held them at higher abundance. TCRdb reprocessing: public reads trimmed at Q25 with fastp, clones called with MiXCR, in-frame beta chains kept. Every entry covers one CDR3 protein and lists the most common genes and DNA from its rows. V and J calls and clone size were set by TCRdb, not the authors. Present in this sample are 300,000 to 400,000 distinct CDR3 sequences, 6% to 8% of which were seen just once. Roughly 15% of the sample belongs to the ten largest clones.

What the work shows at the level of the full study, not this receptor alone: Computational filtering was needed because FACS-sorted repertoires could contain abundant contaminating clonotypes from the bulk population. A small fraction of clonotypes appeared in both the CD4 and CD8 compartments, likely as a result of convergent recombination. Compared with the primary T-cell response, the secondary T-cell response was weaker but faster, peaking on day 5 rather than day 15. Most clones expanded after primary vaccination (roughly 96% of CD4 and roughly 90% of CD8) were re-detected after the booster, suggesting that broad memory maintenance occurred. Only two donors were included in the study, so the extent to which the findings can be generalized is limited.

V gives up 4 bases and J gives up 5 bases, and the segment between their germline ends measures 15 bases. As encoded in the germline V gene, CDR1 is LGHNA while CDR2 is YNFKEQ. From cysteine to phenylalanine, the CDR3 is 15 amino acids long. CDR3 DNA is the only sequence kept; it has 45 bases, read in frame from the first base. The table lists this clonotype with a few counts. The clone's antigen remains unknown. It has no much larger one-base neighbor in the sample; base qualities were not kept. The sample here was PBMCs, taken 5 days after the yellow fever booster vaccination. Recombination linked TRBV4-2 to TRBJ2-1; the D segment may tentatively be TRBD1 or TRBD2, each giving 5 matched bases. This TCR was recovered from a man aged 30 to 39 who received the YFV17D yellow fever vaccine. The DNA sequence follows: TGTGCCAGCAGCCTCCACCGGGGCAGGAACAATGAGCAGTTCTTC. Protein translation: CASSLHRGRNNEQFF.